A selection of T cell receptor beta chains follows, all from one sample in a study of Ad26.COV2.S vaccination and SARS-CoV-2 variants. TCRdb's copy holds only in-frame clones and misses some; the assay was immunoSEQ multiplex PCR. The data show 350,000 to 550,000 clones, about 88% seen once. Sequencing was performed on peripheral blood, taken in a trial of Ad26.COV2.S vaccine versus placebo. The source is a person aged 18-60 years who received the Ad26.COV2.S COVID-19 vaccine or a placebo. CDR3s include the opening cysteine and the closing phenylalanine or tryptophan. D genes are given only for firm matches. Some rows have no size entry. The others give once, few or many, or a class for an expanded clone.

>TRBD1|.|TRBV28|TRBJ1-5
TGTGCCAGCAGTCGACAGGGGGCGAGTCAGCCCCAGCATTTT
CASSRQGASQPQHF
>.|.|TRBV9|TRBJ2-1
TGTGCCAGCAGCGGACTCCGTACGGATAGGTACAATGAGCAGTTCTTC
CASSGLRTDRYNEQFF
>.|.|TRBV28|TRBJ2-6
TGTGCCAGCAGTTTAGCTGGCTCTGGGGCCAACGTCCTGACTTTC
CASSLAGSGANVLTF
>.|.|TRBV4-1|TRBJ1-2
TGCGCCAGCAGCCAAGAGAGGGGCTGGGGCTACACCTTC
CASSQERGWGYTF
>.|.|TRBV9|TRBJ1-1
TGTGCCAGCAGCGTAGTGACGGGCATGGCTGAAGCTTTCTTT
CASSVVTGMAEAFF
>TRBD2|.|TRBV18|TRBJ2-7
TGTGCCAGCTCACCACTGACGGGAGGAAGGGAGCAGTACTTC
CASSPLTGGREQYF
>.|.|TRBV11-2|TRBJ1-4
TGTGCCAGCAGCTTAGAAGGAGAAAAACTGTTTTTT
CASSLEGEKLFF
>.|.|TRBV5-1|TRBJ2-3
TGCGCCAGCAGCTTGGAGTGGGTGGCAGATACGCAGTATTTT
CASSLEWVADTQYF
>.|.|TRBV5-4|TRBJ2-3
TGTGCCAGCAGCTTGGGTCTCCCGTCTAGCACAGATACGCAGTATTTT
CASSLGLPSSTDTQYF
>.|.|TRBV5-1|TRBJ2-5
TGCGCCAGCTCCCGCGAGTTCCAGACCCAGTACTTC
CASSREFQTQYF
>.|.|TRBV9|TRBJ2-3
TGTGCCAGCAGCGTAGCTGTACGGGATTCGGATACGCAGTATTTT
CASSVAVRDSDTQYF
>TRBD1|.|TRBV28|TRBJ2-7
TGTGCCAGCAGTTTAAGACAGGGCTACGAGCAGTACTTC
CASSLRQGYEQYF
>.|few|TRBV27|TRBJ1-5
TGTGCCAGTGCCTTTACAGGGATACCCAATCAGCCCCAGCATTTT
CASAFTGIPNQPQHF
>TRBD1|.|TRBV3-1/TRBV3-2|TRBJ2-7
TGTGCCAGCAGCCACCCGCGGGACAGGGGTTACGAGCAGTACTTC
CASSHPRDRGYEQYF
>.|.|TRBV2|TRBJ1-1
TGTGCCAGCAAGCGGGGGCCGATAGACACTGAAGCTTTCTTT
CASKRGPIDTEAFF
>.|.|TRBV6-5|TRBJ1-1
TGTGCCAGCACCTACAGGGACACTTGGAGGACTTTCTTT
CASTYRDTWRTFF
>TRBD1|.|TRBV20-1|TRBJ1-1
TGCAGTGCTAGTCCCCGGACAGGGGGGCTAATGAACACTGAAGCTTTCTTT
CSASPRTGGLMNTEAFF